This T cell receptor (beta chain) comes out of a study of human T cells and chemical hapten exposure. In TCRdb, the RACE reads were re-called with MiXCR into one record per CDR3 protein. Here the sample spans approximately 73,000 distinct CDR3 sequences, 10% being singletons. Time point meaning: patch test 1, 2 weeks after DPC sensitization. Treatment reported: therapeutic diphenylcyclopropenone sensitization with weekly scalp DPC. CDR3 size: 17 residues. With 4 bases clipped from V and 7 bases from J, the junction kept 12 bases outside the gene matches. Germline CDR1 is SGHRS and CDR2 is YFSETQ. This chain connects TRBV5-1 to TRBJ2-1; 12 positions agree with TRBD2. The sequences come from whole blood, collected in connection with sensitization to the hapten diphenylcyclopropenone (DPC). This receptor was identified in a woman aged 50 to 60 with alopecia areata. Some clones in this sample may be carry-over from other donors' samples. The CDR3 sequence is CASSRLATSGSPNEQFF. CDR3 coding DNA: TGCGCCAGCAGCCGACTGGCGACTAGCGGGAGTCCTAATGAGCAGTTCTTC.